This T cell receptor beta chain was observed in a study of blood T cell repertoires in COVID-19. V dropped 4 bases and J dropped 1; count of bases not matched to a gene: 6. The CDR3 has 15 amino acids. Germline V CDR1 and CDR2: LGHNA, YNFKEQ. Measured with immunoSEQ multiplex PCR; TCRdb has only the in-frame clones, and not every one. The data show approximately 100,000 clones, about four fifths seen once. This receptor was taken from a human donor in a cohort sampled during active COVID-19. The sequenced sample was peripheral blood. The rearrangement uses TRBV4-2 and TRBJ1-1, with TRBD1 matching 7 bases. The CDR3 protein is CASSPLQGTNTEAFF. DNA of the CDR3: TGTGCCAGCAGCCCACTACAGGGGACGAACACTGAAGCTTTCTTT.